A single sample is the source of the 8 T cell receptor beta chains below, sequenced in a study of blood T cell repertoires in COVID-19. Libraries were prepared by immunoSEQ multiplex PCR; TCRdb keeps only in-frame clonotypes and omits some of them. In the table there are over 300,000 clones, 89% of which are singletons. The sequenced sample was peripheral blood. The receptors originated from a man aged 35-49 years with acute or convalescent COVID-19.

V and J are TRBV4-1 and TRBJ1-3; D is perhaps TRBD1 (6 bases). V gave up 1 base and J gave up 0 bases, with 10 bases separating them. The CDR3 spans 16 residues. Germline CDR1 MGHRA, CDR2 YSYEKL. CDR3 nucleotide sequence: TGCGCCAGCAGCCAAGGACAGGCATACTCTGGAAACACCATATATTTT. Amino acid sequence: CASSQGQAYSGNTIYF.

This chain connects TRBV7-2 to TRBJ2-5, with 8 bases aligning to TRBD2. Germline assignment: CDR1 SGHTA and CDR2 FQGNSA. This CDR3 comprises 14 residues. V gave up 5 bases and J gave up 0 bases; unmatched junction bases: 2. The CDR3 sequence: CASSQRGNQETQYF. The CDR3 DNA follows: TGTGCCAGCAGCCAGCGGGGGAACCAAGAGACCCAGTACTTC.

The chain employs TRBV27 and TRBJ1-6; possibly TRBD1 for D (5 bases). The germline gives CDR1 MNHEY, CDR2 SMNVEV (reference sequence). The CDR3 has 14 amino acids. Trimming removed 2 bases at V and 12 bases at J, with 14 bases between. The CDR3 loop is CASSLGPGRGPLHF. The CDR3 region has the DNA TGTGCCAGCAGTTTAGGTCCAGGGCGGGGACCCCTCCACTTT.

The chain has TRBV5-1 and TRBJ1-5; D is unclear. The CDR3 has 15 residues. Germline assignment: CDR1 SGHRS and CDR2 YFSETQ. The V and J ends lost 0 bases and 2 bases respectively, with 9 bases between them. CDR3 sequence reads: CASSLGGVGNQPQHF. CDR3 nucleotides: TGCGCCAGCAGCTTGGGAGGTGTGGGCAATCAGCCCCAGCATTTT.

The CDR3 nucleotides read TGCGCCAGCAGCTCCGGATGGTTGACAGGGGGTAGCTCCTACGAGCAGTACTTC. Its protein is CASSSGWLTGGSSYEQYF. The genes are TRBV5-1 and TRBJ2-7; 9 bases map to TRBD1. J gave up 0 bases and V 3 bases, and 13 bases lay outside the gene matches. Per the germline V gene, CDR1 is SGHRS and CDR2 is YFSETQ. This CDR3 is 18 amino acids long.

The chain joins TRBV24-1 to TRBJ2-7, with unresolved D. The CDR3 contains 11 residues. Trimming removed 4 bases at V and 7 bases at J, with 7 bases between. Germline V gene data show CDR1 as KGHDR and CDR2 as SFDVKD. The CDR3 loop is CATSEGREQYF. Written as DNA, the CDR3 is TGTGCCACCAGTGAGGGCAGGGAGCAGTACTTC.

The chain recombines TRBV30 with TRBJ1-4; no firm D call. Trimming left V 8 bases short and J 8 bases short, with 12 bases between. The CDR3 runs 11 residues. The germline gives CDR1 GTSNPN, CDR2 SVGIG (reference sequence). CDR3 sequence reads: CAAQLVEKLFF. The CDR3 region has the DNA TGTGCCGCCCAACTGGTCGAAAAACTGTTTTTT. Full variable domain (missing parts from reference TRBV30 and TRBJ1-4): SQTIHQWPATLVQPVGSPLSLECTVEGTSNPNLYWYRQAAGRGLQLLFYSVGIGQISSEVPQNLSASRPQDRQFILSSKKLLLSDSGFYLCAAQLVEKLFFGSGTQLSVL.

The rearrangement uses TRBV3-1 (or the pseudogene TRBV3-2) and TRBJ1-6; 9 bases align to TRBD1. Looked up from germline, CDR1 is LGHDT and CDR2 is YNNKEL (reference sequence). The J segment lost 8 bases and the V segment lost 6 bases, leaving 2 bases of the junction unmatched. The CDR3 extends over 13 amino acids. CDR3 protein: CASSTGGDSPLHF. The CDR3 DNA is TGTGCCAGCAGTACAGGGGGCGATTCACCCCTCCACTTT.